Following are 27 T cell receptor beta chains from one sample sequenced in a study of blood T cell repertoires in COVID-19. Method: immunoSEQ multiplex PCR; TCRdb's copy keeps in-frame clones and lacks some. The table records around 250,000 clones, 88% of them present only once. Material: PBMCs or T cells enriched from blood (not recorded which). These receptors were taken from a woman in her forties with acute COVID-19.

The V call is TRBV18, the J call TRBJ1-1, with 10 bases matching TRBD1. Germline V gene data show CDR1 as KGHSH and CDR2 as LQKENI. The CDR3 has 14 residues. With 3 bases clipped from V and 5 bases from J, the junction kept 3 bases outside the gene matches. The CDR3 region is CASSPGQGLTEAFF. The CDR3 DNA follows: TGTGCCAGCTCACCGGGACAGGGGCTAACTGAAGCTTTCTTT.

The gene calls are TRBV7-9 and TRBJ2-2; the D is unclear. V lost 1 base and J 12 bases, leaving 6 bases between the germline ends. The CDR3 is made up of 11 amino acids. Germline values: CDR1 SEHNR, CDR2 FQNEAQ (reference sequence). The CDR3 region is CASSLERKLFF. CDR3 bases: TGTGCCAGCAGCTTAGAGAGAAAGCTGTTTTTT.

V is TRBV5-1 and J is TRBJ2-5, with 8 bases identical to TRBD1. V lost 0 bases, J lost 5 bases, and 9 bases stayed unmatched. Germline CDR1 SGHRS, CDR2 YFSETQ. CDR3 length equals 16 residues. CDR3 amino acids: CASSLADRGRWETQYF. In nucleotides, the CDR3 is TGCGCCAGCAGCTTGGCAGACAGGGGAAGATGGGAGACCCAGTACTTC. Full variable domain (remainder filled in from reference TRBV5-1 and TRBJ2-5): KAGVTQTPRYLIKTRGQQVTLSCSPISGHRSVSWYQQTPGQGLQFLFEYFSETQRNKGNFPGRFSGRQFSNSRSEMNVSTLELGDSALYLCASSLADRGRWETQYFGPGTRLLVL.

The chain employs TRBV4-3 and TRBJ1-2; D unresolved. Looked up from germline, CDR1 is LGHNA and CDR2 is YSLEER. This CDR3 has 16 residues. V lost 0 bases and J 4 bases, leaving 15 bases between the germline ends. The CDR3: CASSQDYVSSFYGYTF. CDR3 nucleotides: TGCGCCAGCAGCCAAGACTACGTGTCTAGCTTCTATGGCTACACCTTC.

The chain couples TRBV5-1 to TRBJ1-5; D is possibly TRBD1 (6 bases). Germline V lookup: CDR1 SGHRS, CDR2 YFSETQ. This CDR3 contains 15 residues. Trimming took 9 bases from V and 2 from J, leaving 18 bases between them. The CDR3 region has the DNA TGCGCCATCACGAAGGACAGAGGGGGCAATCAGCCCCAGCATTTT. Protein sequence: CAITKDRGGNQPQHF.

The chain uses TRBV6-5 and TRBJ1-1, with D maybe TRBD1 (5 bases). Germline V lookup: CDR1 MNHEY, CDR2 SVGAGI. The CDR3 has 15 residues. V lost 2 bases and J 1 base, leaving 11 bases between the germline ends. The CDR3 spells CASSYGQSQNTEAFF. The CDR3 DNA follows: TGTGCCAGCAGTTACGGACAATCCCAGAACACTGAAGCTTTCTTT.

The chain has TRBV5-4 and TRBJ1-1; TRBD1 might be the D (6 bases). Between the trimmed V and J ends, which lost 4 bases and 7 bases, there was a span of 20 bases. CDR3 length equals 15 residues. The germline V gene encodes CDR1 SGHNT and CDR2 YYREEE (reference sequence). The CDR3 bases are TGTGCCAGCAGCGTTCAAAGCGGGGGGCCCGGTGAAGCTTTCTTT. Translated, it gives CASSVQSGGPGEAFF. Full variable domain (rest looked up from reference TRBV5-4 and TRBJ1-1): ETGVTQSPTHLIKTRGQQVTLRCSSQSGHNTVSWYQQALGQGPQFIFQYYREEENGRGNFPPRFSGLQFPNYSSELNVNALELDDSALYLCASSVQSGGPGEAFFGQGTRLTVV.

This chain uses TRBV2 with TRBJ1-5, with TRBD1 identical over 7 bases. Trimming removed 6 bases from V and 6 bases from J; junction bases left unmatched: 11. The V gene's germline CDR1 is SNHLY and CDR2 FYNNEI. The CDR3 covers 15 residues. The CDR3 is CASSGQARRGQPQHF. DNA of the CDR3: TGTGCCAGCAGCGGACAGGCTCGCCGGGGTCAGCCCCAGCATTTT.

The CDR3 DNA reads TGTGCCAGTAGTATAGCCGCTAGCGGGAGAAGGAATGAGCAGTTCTTC. Protein product: CASSIAASGRRNEQFF. The rearrangement uses TRBV19 and TRBJ2-1, with 10 positions matching TRBD2. This CDR3 is 16 amino acids long. J lost 7 bases, V lost 1 base, and 7 bases had no gene match. The germline gives CDR1 LNHDA, CDR2 SQIVND (reference sequence).

This sequence joins TRBV27 and TRBJ1-3; D gene unclear. The V end was cut by 8 bases, the J end by 3 bases, with 8 bases between. Germline V CDR1 and CDR2: MNHEY, SMNVEV (reference sequence). The CDR3 covers 12 residues. The DNA for the CDR3 is TGTGCCAGCGGACTCAATGGAAACACCATATATTTT. This sequence encodes CASGLNGNTIYF.

This clone was seen only a few times. The chain employs TRBV24-1 and TRBJ2-1; D gene unclear. Germline V gene lookup returns CDR1 KGHDR and CDR2 SFDVKD. This CDR3 contains 14 residues. The V gene lost 3 bases and the J gene lost 8 bases, with 13 bases spanning the gap. CDR3 bases: TGTGCCACCAGTGATGATATAACAGAGTATGAGCAGTTCTTC. Translating it yields CATSDDITEYEQFF.

Here the CDR3 reads CASSAPGGSNQPQHF. DNA of the CDR3: TGTGCCAGCAGCGCCCCGGGTGGTAGCAATCAGCCCCAGCATTTT. The rearrangement links TRBV7-3 to TRBJ1-5, with D unclear. CDR1 and CDR2 from the germline V gene are SGHTA and FQGTGA. Trimming took 5 bases from V and 0 from J, leaving 11 bases between them. This CDR3 has 15 amino acids. The whole variable domain, remainder taken from reference TRBV7-3 and TRBJ1-5, is GAGVSQTPSNKVTEKGKYVELRCDPISGHTALYWYRQSLGQGPEFLIYFQGTGAADDSGLPNDRFFAVRPEGSVSTLKIQRTERGDSAVYLCASSAPGGSNQPQHFGDGTRLSIL.

This sequence joins TRBV27 and TRBJ2-2; no reliable D call. The CDR3 runs to 17 residues. Trimming took 3 bases from V and 0 from J, leaving 14 bases between them. Per germline, CDR1 MNHEY and CDR2 SMNVEV (reference sequence). The CDR3 here is CASSFSDATANTGELFF. In DNA form, the CDR3 reads TGTGCCAGCAGTTTCAGCGATGCGACCGCGAACACCGGGGAGCTGTTTTTT.

The CDR3 region is CASSIHSSPRGKGYTF. For the CDR3, the DNA is TGTGCCAGTAGTATTCATTCCTCCCCGCGGGGGAAGGGCTACACCTTC. V gene TRBV19 combines with J gene TRBJ1-2, with D possibly TRBD1 on 5 matching bases. Per germline, CDR1 LNHDA and CDR2 SQIVND (reference sequence). This CDR3 has 16 residues. V lost 3 bases and J lost 8, with 22 bases in between.

The chain combines TRBV2 with TRBJ2-3; 9 nucleotides line up with TRBD2. The V gene end was trimmed by 5 bases and the J gene end by 2 bases; junction bases not matched to a gene: 14. The CDR3 loop spans 18 amino acids. The germline V gene has CDR1 SNHLY and CDR2 FYNNEI. The CDR3 spells CASSYVGGASGITDTQYF. The DNA of the CDR3 is TGTGCCAGCAGTTACGTGGGTGGGGCTAGCGGGATCACAGATACGCAGTATTTT.

The chain links TRBV27 to TRBJ1-1; TRBD1 is a possible D gene (6 bases). V lost 4 bases and J 2 bases, leaving 8 bases between the germline ends. The CDR3 is 13 residues long. The germline gives CDR1 MNHEY, CDR2 SMNVEV (reference sequence). CDR3 bases: TGTGCCAGCAGTTCGGACAGCAACACTGAAGCTTTCTTT. This encodes CASSSDSNTEAFF.

This chain uses TRBV12-3 or TRBV12-4 with TRBJ2-1; D not resolved. The CDR3 has 11 residues. The V end lost 6 bases, the J end lost 8 bases, and 8 bases lay between the germline ends. This chain's CDR3 is CASSTQYEQFF. The CDR3 DNA reads TGTGCCAGCAGCACACAGTATGAGCAGTTCTTC.

J is TRBJ2-3 and V is TRBV9; 7 nucleotides align to TRBD2. The CDR3 is 16 amino acids. Trimming at V came to 0 bases and at J to 4 bases, leaving 8 bases not matched to a gene. The germline V gene encodes CDR1 SGDLS and CDR2 YYNGEE. The CDR3 DNA follows: TGTGCCAGCAGCGTAGTCGGCGGGAGTAGCGCAGATACGCAGTATTTT. It translates to CASSVVGGSSADTQYF.

The chain carries TRBV12-3 or TRBV12-4 and TRBJ2-1, with 7 nucleotides matching TRBD2. The J segment lost 9 bases and the V segment lost 6 bases, leaving 5 bases of the junction unmatched. The length of the CDR3 is 12 residues. CDR3 protein: CASRVWGGEQFF. In DNA form, the CDR3 reads TGTGCCAGCAGGGTCTGGGGGGGTGAGCAGTTCTTC.

The chain uses TRBV29-1 and TRBJ2-7; tentatively, D is TRBD2 (5 bases). V was cut by 4 bases and J by 2 bases, with 9 bases left in between. CDR1 is SQVTM, CDR2 ANQGSEA, per germline. The CDR3 is 12 residues long. CDR3 nucleotides: TGCAGCGTTGTCGGGGAAACCTACGAGCAGTACGTC. Protein: CSVVGETYEQYV.

The rearrangement links TRBV11-2 to TRBJ1-1; D may be TRBD1 (5 bases). The CDR3 is made up of 15 amino acids. Trimming removed 1 base from V and 1 base from J, with 10 bases in between. Germline V gene data show CDR1 as SGHAT and CDR2 as FQNNGV. The CDR3: CASSLVGQGNTEAFF. As DNA, the CDR3 is TGTGCCAGCAGCTTAGTAGGCCAGGGGAACACTGAAGCTTTCTTT.

The V call is TRBV28, the J call TRBJ1-5; perhaps TRBD1 as D (6 bases). Germline V gene data show CDR1 as MDHEN and CDR2 as SYDVKM. This CDR3 comprises 12 residues. The CDR3 here is CGTRGYNQPQHF. In DNA form, the CDR3 reads TGTGGCACAAGGGGGTATAATCAGCCCCAGCATTTT.

V gene TRBV13 combines with J gene TRBJ2-7, with D possibly being TRBD1 (6 bases). Trimming left V 1 base short and J 1 base short, with 11 bases between. The CDR3 is 15 amino acids. Germline loops: CDR1 PRHDT, CDR2 FYEKMQ (reference sequence). CDR3 residues: CASSLVGHGSYEQYF. CDR3 sequence (DNA): TGTGCCAGCAGCTTAGTGGGACATGGGTCCTACGAGCAGTACTTC.

The rearrangement uses TRBV18 and TRBJ1-4, with 7 bases fitting TRBD1. This CDR3 spans 13 amino acids. The germline CDR1 and CDR2 sequences are KGHSH and LQKENI. J gave up 8 bases and V 6 bases, and 6 bases lay outside the gene matches. The chain's CDR3 is CASSRKDREKLFF. CDR3 DNA: TGTGCCAGCTCGCGCAAGGACAGGGAAAAACTGTTTTTT.

The chain combines TRBV7-2 with TRBJ2-3; maybe TRBD1 (5 bases). The germline V gene has CDR1 SGHTA and CDR2 FQGNSA. The V end lost 11 bases, the J end lost 0 bases, and 18 bases lay between the germline ends. The CDR3 loop spans 15 amino acids. CDR3 region: CAGAPQGTSTDTQYF. CDR3 DNA sequence: TGTGCCGGGGCACCTCAGGGTACTAGCACAGATACGCAGTATTTT.

The CDR3 region is CASLQSSGSTDTQYF. The CDR3 coding sequence is TGTGCCAGCTTACAGTCCAGCGGGAGCACAGATACGCAGTATTTT. V gene TRBV18 combines with J gene TRBJ2-3; TRBD2 might be the D (6 bases). The CDR3 runs 15 residues. V dropped 7 bases and J dropped 0 bases, with 14 bases sitting between them. Germline V gene data show CDR1 as KGHSH and CDR2 as LQKENI.

The chain is built from TRBV11-2 and TRBJ2-1; 7 nucleotides match TRBD2. V lost 3 bases, J lost 0 bases, and 2 bases stayed unmatched. Germline values: CDR1 SGHAT, CDR2 FQNNGV. The CDR3 has 15 residues. The CDR3 coding sequence is TGTGCCAGCAGCTTGGGGGGGTCCTCCTACAATGAGCAGTTCTTC. Protein sequence: CASSLGGSSYNEQFF. Together with reference TRBV11-2 and TRBJ2-1, the CDR3 gives the full variable domain: EAGVAQSPRYKIIEKRQSVAFWCNPISGHATLYWYQQILGQGPKLLIQFQNNGVVDDSQLPKDRFSAERLKGVDSTLKIQPAKLEDSAVYLCASSLGGSSYNEQFFGPGTRLTVL.